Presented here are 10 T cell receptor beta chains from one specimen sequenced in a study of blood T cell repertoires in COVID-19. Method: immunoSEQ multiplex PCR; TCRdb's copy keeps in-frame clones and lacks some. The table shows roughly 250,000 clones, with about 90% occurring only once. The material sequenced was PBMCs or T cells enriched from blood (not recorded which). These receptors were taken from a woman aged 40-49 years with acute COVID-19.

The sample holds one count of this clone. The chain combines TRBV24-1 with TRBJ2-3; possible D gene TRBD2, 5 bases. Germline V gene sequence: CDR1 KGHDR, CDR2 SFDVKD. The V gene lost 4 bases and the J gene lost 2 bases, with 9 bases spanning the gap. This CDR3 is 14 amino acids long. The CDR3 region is CATSDPGITDTQYF. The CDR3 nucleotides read TGTGCCACCAGTGACCCCGGGATCACAGATACGCAGTATTTT.

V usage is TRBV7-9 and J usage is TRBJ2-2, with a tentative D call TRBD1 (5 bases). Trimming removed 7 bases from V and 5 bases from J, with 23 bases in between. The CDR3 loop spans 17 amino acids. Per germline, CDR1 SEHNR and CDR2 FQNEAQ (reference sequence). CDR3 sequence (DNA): TGTGCCAGCACCCTTGCGCTCCAGGGAATAGATACCGGGGAGCTGTTTTTT. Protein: CASTLALQGIDTGELFF. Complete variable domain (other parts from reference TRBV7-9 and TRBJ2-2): DTGVSQNPRHKITKRGQNVTFRCDPISEHNRLYWYRQTLGQGPEFLTYFQNEAQLEKSRLLSDRFSAERPKGSFSTLEIQRTEQGDSAMYLCASTLALQGIDTGELFFGEGSRLTVL.

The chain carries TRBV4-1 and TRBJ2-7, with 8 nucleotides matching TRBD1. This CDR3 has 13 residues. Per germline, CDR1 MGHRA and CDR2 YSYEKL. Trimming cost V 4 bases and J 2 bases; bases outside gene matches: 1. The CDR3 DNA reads TGCGCCAGCAGCCGGGACAGGCCCTACGAGCAGTACTTC. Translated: CASSRDRPYEQYF.

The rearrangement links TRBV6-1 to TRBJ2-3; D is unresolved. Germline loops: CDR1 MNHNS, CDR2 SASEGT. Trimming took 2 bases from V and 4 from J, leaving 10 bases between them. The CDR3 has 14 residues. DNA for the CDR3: TGTGCCAGCAGTGAACATGGAGAGGCAGATACGCAGTATTTT. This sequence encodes CASSEHGEADTQYF.

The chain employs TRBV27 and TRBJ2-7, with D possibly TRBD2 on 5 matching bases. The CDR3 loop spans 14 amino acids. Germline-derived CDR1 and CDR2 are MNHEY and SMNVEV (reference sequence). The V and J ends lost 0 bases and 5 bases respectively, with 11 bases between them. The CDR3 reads CASSLSRAGHEQYF. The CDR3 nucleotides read TGTGCCAGCAGTTTATCGCGGGCAGGACACGAGCAGTACTTC.

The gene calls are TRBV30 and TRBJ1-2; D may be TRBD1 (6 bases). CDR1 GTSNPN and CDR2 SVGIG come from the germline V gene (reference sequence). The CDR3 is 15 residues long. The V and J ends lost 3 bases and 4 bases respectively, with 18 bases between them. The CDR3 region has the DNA TGTGCCTGGAGCGTAACAGGGAGTAATGGCTATGGCTACACCTTC. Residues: CAWSVTGSNGYGYTF.

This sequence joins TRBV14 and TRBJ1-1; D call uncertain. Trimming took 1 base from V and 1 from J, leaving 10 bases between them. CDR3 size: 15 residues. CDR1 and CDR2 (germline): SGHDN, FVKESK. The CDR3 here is CASSQAAGANTEAFF. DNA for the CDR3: TGTGCCAGCAGCCAAGCAGCGGGAGCGAACACTGAAGCTTTCTTT. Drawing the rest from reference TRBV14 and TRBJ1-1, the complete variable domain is EAGVTQFPSHSVIEKGQTVTLRCDPISGHDNLYWYRRVMGKEIKFLLHFVKESKQDESGMPNNRFLAERTGGTYSTLKVQPAELEDSGVYFCASSQAAGANTEAFFGQGTRLTVV.

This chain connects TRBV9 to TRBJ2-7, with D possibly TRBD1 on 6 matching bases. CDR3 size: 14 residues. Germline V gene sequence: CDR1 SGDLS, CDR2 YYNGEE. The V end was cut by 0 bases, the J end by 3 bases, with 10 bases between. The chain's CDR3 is CASSVEGDDYEQYF. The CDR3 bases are TGTGCCAGCAGCGTAGAGGGGGACGACTACGAGCAGTACTTC.

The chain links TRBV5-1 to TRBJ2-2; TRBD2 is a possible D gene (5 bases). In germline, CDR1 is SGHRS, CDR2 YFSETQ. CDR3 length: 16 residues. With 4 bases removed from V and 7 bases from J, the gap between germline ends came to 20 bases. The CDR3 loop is CASSQLGGPAVGELFF. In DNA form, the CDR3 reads TGCGCCAGCAGCCAGCTAGGAGGCCCAGCGGTCGGGGAGCTGTTTTTT.

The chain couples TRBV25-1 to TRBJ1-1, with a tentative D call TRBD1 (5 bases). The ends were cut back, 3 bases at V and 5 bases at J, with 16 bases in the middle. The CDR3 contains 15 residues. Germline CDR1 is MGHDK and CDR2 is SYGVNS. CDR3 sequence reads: CASSDRVVLGTEAFF. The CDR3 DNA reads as TGTGCCAGCAGTGACAGGGTGGTATTGGGGACTGAAGCTTTCTTT.